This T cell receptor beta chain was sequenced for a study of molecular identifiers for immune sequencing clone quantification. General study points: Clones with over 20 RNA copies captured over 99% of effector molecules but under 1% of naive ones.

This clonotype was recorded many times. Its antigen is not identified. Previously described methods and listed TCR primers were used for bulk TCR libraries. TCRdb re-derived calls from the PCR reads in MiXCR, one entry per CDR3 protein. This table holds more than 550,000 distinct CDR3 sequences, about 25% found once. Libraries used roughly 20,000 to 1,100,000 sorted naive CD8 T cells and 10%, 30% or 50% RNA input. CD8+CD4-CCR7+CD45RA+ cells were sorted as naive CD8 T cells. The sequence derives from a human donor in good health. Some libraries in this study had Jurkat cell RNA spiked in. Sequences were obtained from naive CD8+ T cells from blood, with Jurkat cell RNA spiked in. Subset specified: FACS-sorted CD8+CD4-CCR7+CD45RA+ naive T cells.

Written as DNA, the CDR3 is TGTGCCAGCAGTTACCTGGGCCGCCCCTACGAGCAGTACTTC. Translated, it gives CASSYLGRPYEQYF. This chain links TRBV6-2 or TRBV6-3 with TRBJ2-7; D is unclear. The CDR3 consists of 14 residues. CDR1 is MNHEY and CDR2 is SVGEGT in the germline V gene. Trimming shortened V by 2 bases and J by 2 bases, and 10 bases separated the two germline ends.